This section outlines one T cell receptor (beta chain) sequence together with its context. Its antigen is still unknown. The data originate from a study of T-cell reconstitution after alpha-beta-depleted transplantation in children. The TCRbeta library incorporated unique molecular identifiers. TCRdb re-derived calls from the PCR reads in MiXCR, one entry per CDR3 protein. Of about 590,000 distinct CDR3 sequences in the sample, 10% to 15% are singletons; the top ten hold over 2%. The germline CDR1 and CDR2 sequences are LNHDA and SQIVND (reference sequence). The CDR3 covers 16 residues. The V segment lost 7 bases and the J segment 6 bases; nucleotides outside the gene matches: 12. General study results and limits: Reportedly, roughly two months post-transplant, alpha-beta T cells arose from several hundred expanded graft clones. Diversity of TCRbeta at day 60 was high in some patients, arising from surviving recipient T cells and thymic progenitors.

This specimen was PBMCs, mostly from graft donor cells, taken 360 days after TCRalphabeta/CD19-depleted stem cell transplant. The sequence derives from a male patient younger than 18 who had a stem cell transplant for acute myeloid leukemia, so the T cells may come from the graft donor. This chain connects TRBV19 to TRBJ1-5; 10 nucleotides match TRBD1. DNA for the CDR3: TGTGCCAGTAATTGGGCGGGACAGGGGCTAGGTCAGCCCCAGCATTTT. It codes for CASNWAGQGLGQPQHF.